This T cell receptor beta chain was observed in a study of cytomegalovirus exposure and HLA in healthy donors. Amplification used 60 Vbeta primers and 13 Jbeta primers. Produced via immunoSEQ multiplex PCR; TCRdb's table is partial and in-frame only. The data show some 190,000 clones, roughly three quarters seen once. The V gene's germline CDR1 is LNHNV and CDR2 YYDKDF (reference sequence). This CDR3 is 15 amino acids long. V shed 0 bases and J shed 2 bases, with 11 bases lying between them. This TCR came from a woman aged 25 to 39 in good health and CMV-seropositive. The rearrangement joins TRBV15 to TRBJ2-7; maybe TRBD1 (6 bases). Sequenced input: PBMCs. CDR3 residues: CATSRDTGHTYEQYF. The CDR3, as DNA: TGTGCCACCAGCAGAGATACGGGACATACCTACGAGCAGTACTTC.